The clone carrying this T cell receptor (beta chain) was recorded once. Its target is unknown. Per germline, CDR1 SGHRS and CDR2 YFSETQ. CDR3 length: 15 residues. The ends were cut back, 4 bases at V and 6 bases at J, with 19 bases in the middle. immunoSEQ v3.0 was run at survey level. Roughly 40,000-50,000 T-cell genomes per sample were the sequencing target. Assay used: immunoSEQ multiplex PCR; TCRdb lists only in-frame clones, some missing. The table includes 26,000 or so clones, 80% to 85% detected once. This specimen comes from a study of long-term antiretroviral therapy in people with HIV. Study overall: It was about a decade after the earliest samples that the 2015 immediate-ART recommendation appeared. The study's findings and limits: The study found narrower CDR3 length ranges in HIV repertoires than in controls. Within the repertoire, clones expanded before ART were dominant at all time points.

Sequencing used unsorted PBMCs, obtained 0.8 years before starting antiretroviral therapy. The sequence was obtained from a young man with HIV. The chain is built from TRBV5-1 and TRBJ1-2; D may be TRBD1 (5 bases). The CDR3 loop reads CASSLTRGREDGYTF. CDR3 nucleotide sequence: TGCGCCAGCAGCCTCACCCGGGGCAGGGAGGATGGCTACACCTTC.